Sequencing of this TCR beta chain was carried out in a study of cytomegalovirus exposure and HLA in healthy donors. Primers for the PCR totalled 60 Vbeta and 13 Jbeta. Only in-frame clones appear in the TCRdb table, and some are missing; sequencing was by immunoSEQ multiplex PCR. The sample yields 150,000 to 200,000 clones, roughly 77% seen once. Germline CDR1 and CDR2: MDHEN and SYDVKM. The CDR3 is made up of 13 amino acids. V shed 5 bases and J shed 0 bases, with 7 bases lying between them. The clonotype comes from a male donor in good health and CMV-seropositive. The specimen sequenced was PBMCs. The rearrangement links TRBV28 to TRBJ1-1, with D unresolved. This chain's CDR3 is CASSRVLNTEAFF. The CDR3 region has the DNA TGTGCCAGCAGTAGAGTTTTGAACACTGAAGCTTTCTTT.